This T cell receptor beta chain was obtained from a study of human T cells and chemical hapten exposure. Study-wide background: Patients, largely female, had alopecia areata, totalis or universalis. The study's findings and limits: TCRs at high frequency, those above 1 in 1000, did not change with DPC sensitization.

TCRdb itself ran the RACE reads through MiXCR, one entry per CDR3 protein. This table has around 300,000 distinct CDR3 sequences, 5% to 6.5% appearing once. Germline V CDR1 and CDR2: MRHNA, SNTAGT. The J segment lost 6 bases and the V segment lost 2 bases, leaving 14 bases of the junction unmatched. This CDR3 spans 18 amino acids. In regard to this clonotype: Its antigen is undetermined.

Time point defined: pre-sensitization, week 0. Treatment in this sample: therapeutic diphenylcyclopropenone sensitization with weekly scalp DPC. Staff drew blood before applying each patch test. Here the sequenced sample was whole blood, taken in connection with sensitization to the hapten diphenylcyclopropenone (DPC). The TCR was taken from a young woman with alopecia areata. Some clones in this sample may be carry-over from other donors' samples. The genes are TRBV6-4 and TRBJ2-3, with TRBD2 identical over 10 bases. The CDR3 reads CASSDGAGGPGFADTQYF. DNA for the CDR3: TGTGCCAGCAGTGACGGAGCGGGGGGGCCTGGATTCGCTGATACGCAGTATTTT.